This is a list of T cell receptor beta chains from one sample in a study of T cell clones after liver transplantation. Profiling relied on immunoSEQ multiplex PCR, and the TCRdb table lists in-frame clones only, not all of them. The sample consists of roughly 97,000 clones, more than 75% of them appearing once. Sample: CD4+ T cells from blood, taken before liver transplant. The receptors originated from a human donor who received a liver transplant. The CDR3 runs from the conserved cysteine through the conserved F or W. The D gene is left open where the match is weak. Size is stated for part of the rows, as once, few or many counts, or as a class when the clone is expanded.

v_gene: TRBV27; abundance: NA; j_gene: TRBJ2-2; d_gene: NA; CDR3aa: CASSFRPAPDGELFF; CDR3nt: TGTGCCAGCAGTTTTAGGCCGGCCCCGGACGGGGAGCTGTTTTTT
v_gene: TRBV9; abundance: NA; j_gene: TRBJ1-1; d_gene: NA; CDR3aa: CASSVMENTEAFF; CDR3nt: TGTGCCAGCAGCGTAATGGAGAACACTGAAGCTTTCTTT
v_gene: TRBV14; abundance: NA; j_gene: TRBJ2-3; d_gene: NA; CDR3aa: CASSPTTDTQYF; CDR3nt: TGTGCCAGCAGCCCGACTACAGATACGCAGTATTTT
v_gene: TRBV7-4; abundance: NA; j_gene: TRBJ2-6; d_gene: NA; CDR3aa: CASSYAPSSQSRANVLTF; CDR3nt: TGTGCCAGCAGCTATGCGCCTTCATCACAAAGTCGGGCCAACGTCCTGACTTTC
v_gene: TRBV15; abundance: few; j_gene: TRBJ1-1; d_gene: NA; CDR3aa: CATSRGGGYTEAFF; CDR3nt: TGTGCCACCAGCAGAGGCGGGGGGTACACTGAAGCTTTCTTT
v_gene: TRBV6-6; abundance: NA; j_gene: TRBJ1-2; d_gene: NA; CDR3aa: CASSYGGLDYGYTF; CDR3nt: TGTGCCAGCAGTTACGGGGGACTAGACTATGGCTACACCTTC
v_gene: TRBV2; abundance: NA; j_gene: TRBJ1-1; d_gene: NA; CDR3aa: CASKETGQNTEAFF; CDR3nt: TGTGCCAGCAAAGAAACGGGCCAGAACACTGAAGCTTTCTTT
v_gene: TRBV29-1; abundance: NA; j_gene: TRBJ1-2; d_gene: NA; CDR3aa: CSVLGSRGYTF; CDR3nt: TGCAGCGTTCTCGGGTCGCGCGGCTACACCTTC
v_gene: TRBV5-1; abundance: NA; j_gene: TRBJ2-3; d_gene: NA; CDR3aa: CASSSPPGLRTQYF; CDR3nt: TGCGCCAGCAGCTCACCCCCTGGACTCAGAACGCAGTATTTT
v_gene: TRBV5-1; abundance: NA; j_gene: TRBJ1-6; d_gene: TRBD1; CDR3aa: CASSLGTGENSPLHF; CDR3nt: TGCGCCAGCAGCTTGGGGACAGGAGAAAATTCACCCCTCCACTTT
v_gene: TRBV6-6; abundance: NA; j_gene: TRBJ2-7; d_gene: NA; CDR3aa: CASSPTRANEQYF; CDR3nt: TGTGCCAGCAGCCCAACACGGGCTAACGAGCAGTACTTC
v_gene: TRBV7-2; abundance: NA; j_gene: TRBJ2-7; d_gene: TRBD1; CDR3aa: CASSLGSGQASYEQYF; CDR3nt: TGTGCCAGCAGCTTAGGGTCGGGACAGGCCTCCTACGAGCAGTACTTC
v_gene: TRBV7-8; abundance: NA; j_gene: TRBJ1-1; d_gene: TRBD1; CDR3aa: CASSLSPDRASEAFF; CDR3nt: TGTGCCAGCAGCTTATCCCCAGACAGGGCATCTGAAGCTTTCTTT
v_gene: TRBV29-1; abundance: NA; j_gene: TRBJ2-2; d_gene: TRBD1; CDR3aa: CSVGVGQSNTGELFF; CDR3nt: TGCAGCGTTGGCGTGGGACAGAGTAACACCGGGGAGCTGTTTTTT
v_gene: TRBV13; abundance: few; j_gene: TRBJ1-1; d_gene: NA; CDR3aa: CASSYLTGLVNTEAFF; CDR3nt: TGTGCCAGCAGCTACCTCACGGGACTGGTTAACACTGAAGCTTTCTTT
v_gene: TRBV7-9; abundance: NA; j_gene: TRBJ2-1; d_gene: TRBD2; CDR3aa: CASSWRSAGGYNEQFF; CDR3nt: TGTGCCAGCAGCTGGAGATCGGCGGGAGGTTACAATGAGCAGTTCTTC
v_gene: TRBV15; abundance: NA; j_gene: TRBJ1-4; d_gene: NA; CDR3aa: CAIQRVGEKLFF; CDR3nt: TGTGCCATCCAGCGGGTGGGGGAAAAACTGTTTTTT
v_gene: TRBV15; abundance: NA; j_gene: TRBJ2-6; d_gene: NA; CDR3aa: CATSGRGSGANVLTF; CDR3nt: TGTGCCACCAGCGGCCGGGGCTCTGGGGCCAACGTCCTGACTTTC
v_gene: TRBV7-2; abundance: NA; j_gene: TRBJ1-1; d_gene: TRBD1; CDR3aa: CASSLSPTGTTEAFF; CDR3nt: TGTGCCAGCAGCTTATCCCCGACAGGGACCACTGAAGCTTTCTTT
v_gene: TRBV5-1; abundance: NA; j_gene: TRBJ1-5; d_gene: NA; CDR3aa: CASSLDGQGLSNQPQHF; CDR3nt: TGCGCCAGCAGCTTGGACGGGCAGGGTCTTAGCAATCAGCCCCAGCATTTT
v_gene: TRBV18; abundance: NA; j_gene: TRBJ1-2; d_gene: NA; CDR3aa: CASSPGGDYGYTF; CDR3nt: TGTGCCAGCTCACCAGGGGGCGACTATGGCTACACCTTC
v_gene: TRBV25-1; abundance: NA; j_gene: TRBJ2-1; d_gene: NA; CDR3aa: CASSGPYNEQFF; CDR3nt: TGTGCCAGCAGTGGGCCGTACAATGAGCAGTTCTTC
v_gene: TRBV29-1; abundance: NA; j_gene: TRBJ1-1; d_gene: NA; CDR3aa: CSVRIQGLNTEAFF; CDR3nt: TGCAGCGTTAGAATTCAGGGTTTGAACACTGAAGCTTTCTTT